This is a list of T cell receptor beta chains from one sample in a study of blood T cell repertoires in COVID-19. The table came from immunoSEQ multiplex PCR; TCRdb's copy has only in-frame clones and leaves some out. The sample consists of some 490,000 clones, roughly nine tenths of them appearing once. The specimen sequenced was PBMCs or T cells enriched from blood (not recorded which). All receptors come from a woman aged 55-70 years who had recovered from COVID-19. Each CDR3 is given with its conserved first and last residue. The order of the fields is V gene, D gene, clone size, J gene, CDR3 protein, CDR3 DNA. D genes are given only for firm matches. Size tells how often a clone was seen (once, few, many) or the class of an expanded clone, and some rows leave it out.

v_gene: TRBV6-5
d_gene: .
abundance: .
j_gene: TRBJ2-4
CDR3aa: CASSWTELAKNIQYF
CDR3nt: TGTGCCAGCAGTTGGACAGAACTAGCCAAAAACATTCAGTACTTC

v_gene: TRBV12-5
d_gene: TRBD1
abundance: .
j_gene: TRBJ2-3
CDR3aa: CASVPGTATDTQYF
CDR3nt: TGTGCTAGTGTTCCTGGGACAGCCACAGATACGCAGTATTTT

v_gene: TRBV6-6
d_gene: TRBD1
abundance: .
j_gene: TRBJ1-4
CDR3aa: CARNRGPATNEKLFF
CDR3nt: TGTGCCAGAAACAGGGGCCCCGCAACTAATGAAAAACTGTTTTTT

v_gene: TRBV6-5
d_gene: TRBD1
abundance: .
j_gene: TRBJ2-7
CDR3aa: CASSYRTGSYEQYF
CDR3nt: TGTGCCAGCAGTTACCGGACAGGGAGCTACGAGCAGTACTTC

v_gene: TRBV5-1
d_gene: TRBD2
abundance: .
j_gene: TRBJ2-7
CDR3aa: CASSSLAGVSYEQYF
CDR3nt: TGCGCCAGCAGCTCACTAGCGGGGGTCTCCTACGAGCAGTACTTC

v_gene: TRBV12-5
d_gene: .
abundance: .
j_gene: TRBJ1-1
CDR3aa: CASGPATGGTEAFF
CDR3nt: TGTGCTAGTGGCCCTGCGACGGGAGGCACTGAAGCTTTCTTT

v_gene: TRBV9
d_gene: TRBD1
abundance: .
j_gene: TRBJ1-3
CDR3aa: CASSVGQSSGNTIYF
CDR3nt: TGTGCCAGCAGCGTGGGACAGAGCTCTGGAAACACCATATATTTT

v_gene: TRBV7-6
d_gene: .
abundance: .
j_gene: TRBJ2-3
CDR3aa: CASSLRTIESLGATDTQYF
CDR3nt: TGTGCCAGCAGCTTGAGGACTATCGAGTCGCTTGGGGCCACAGATACGCAGTATTTT

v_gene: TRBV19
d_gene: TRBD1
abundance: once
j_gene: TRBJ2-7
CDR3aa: CASSSRQGQDEQYF
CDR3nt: TGTGCCAGTAGTTCCCGACAGGGGCAAGACGAGCAGTACTTC

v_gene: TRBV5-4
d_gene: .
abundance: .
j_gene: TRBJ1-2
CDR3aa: CASSVTGQRINRIGYTF
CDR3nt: TGTGCCAGCAGCGTAACCGGACAGCGCATTAATAGAATTGGCTACACCTTC

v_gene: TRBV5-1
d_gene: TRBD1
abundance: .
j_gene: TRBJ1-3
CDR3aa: CASSWTGSGNTIYF
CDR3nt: TGCGCCAGCAGCTGGACAGGCTCTGGAAACACCATATATTTT

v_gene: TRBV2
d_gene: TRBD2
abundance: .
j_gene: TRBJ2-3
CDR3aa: CVSLRGLTSGGTSTDTQYF
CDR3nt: TGTGTCAGCTTGAGGGGGCTGACTAGCGGGGGGACTAGCACAGATACGCAGTATTTT

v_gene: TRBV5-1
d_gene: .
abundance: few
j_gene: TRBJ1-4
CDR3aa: CASSPTGLANEKLFF
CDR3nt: TGCGCCAGCTCCCCAACAGGGCTAGCTAATGAAAAACTGTTTTTT

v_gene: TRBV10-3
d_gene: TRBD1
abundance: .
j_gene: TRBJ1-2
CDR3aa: CAISESRQGDGYTF
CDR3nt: TGTGCCATCAGTGAGTCGAGACAGGGGGATGGCTACACCTTC

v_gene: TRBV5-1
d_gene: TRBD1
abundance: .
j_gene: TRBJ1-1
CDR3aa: CASSALTGGSGTEAFF
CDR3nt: TGCGCCAGCAGCGCCTTGACAGGGGGCTCTGGAACTGAAGCTTTCTTT

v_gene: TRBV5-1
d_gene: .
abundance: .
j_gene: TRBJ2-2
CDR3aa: CASSVGGPTGELFF
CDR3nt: TGCGCCAGCAGTGTCGGGGGACCCACCGGGGAGCTGTTTTTT

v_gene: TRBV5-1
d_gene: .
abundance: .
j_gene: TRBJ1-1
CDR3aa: CASSSTADTEAFF
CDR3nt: TGCGCCAGCAGCTCCACCGCAGACACTGAAGCTTTCTTT

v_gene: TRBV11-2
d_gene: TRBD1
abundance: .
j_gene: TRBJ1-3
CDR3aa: CASRPIRGRGNTIYF
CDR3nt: TGTGCCAGCAGGCCGATCAGGGGGCGAGGAAACACCATATATTTT

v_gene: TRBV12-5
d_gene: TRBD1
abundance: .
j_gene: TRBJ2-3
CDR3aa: CASGLVRGTESSTDTQYF
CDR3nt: TGTGCTAGTGGTTTGGTACGAGGGACAGAGTCTAGCACAGATACGCAGTATTTT

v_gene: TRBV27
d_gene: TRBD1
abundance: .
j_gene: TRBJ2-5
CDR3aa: CASSPQGMEETQYF
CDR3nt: TGTGCCAGCAGTCCACAGGGGATGGAGGAGACCCAGTACTTC

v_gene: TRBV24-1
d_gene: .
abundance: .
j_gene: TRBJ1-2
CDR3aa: CATSDSGEGGYTF
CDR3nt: TGTGCCACCAGTGATTCAGGGGAAGGAGGCTACACCTTC

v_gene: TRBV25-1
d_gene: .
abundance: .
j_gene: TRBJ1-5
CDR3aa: CASTAGSNQPQHF
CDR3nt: TGTGCCAGCACGGCAGGTTCTAATCAGCCCCAGCATTTT

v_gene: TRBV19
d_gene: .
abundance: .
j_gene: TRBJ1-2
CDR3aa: CASSTGGLSRYYTF
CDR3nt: TGTGCCAGTAGTACCGGGGGACTTTCTAGGTATTACACCTTC

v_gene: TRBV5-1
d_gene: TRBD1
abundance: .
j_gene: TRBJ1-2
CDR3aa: CASSLADSTGGAGGYTF
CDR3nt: TGCGCCAGCAGCTTGGCGGATTCCACAGGGGGCGCAGGAGGCTACACCTTC

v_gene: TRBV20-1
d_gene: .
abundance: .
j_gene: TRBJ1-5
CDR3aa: CSASQGSNQPQHF
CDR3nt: TGCAGTGCTAGTCAGGGAAGCAATCAGCCCCAGCATTTT

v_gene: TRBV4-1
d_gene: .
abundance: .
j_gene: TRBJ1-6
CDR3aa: CASSQVLGTGFSYNSPLHF
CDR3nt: TGCGCCAGCAGCCAAGTGCTGGGCACAGGGTTCTCCTATAATTCACCCCTCCACTTT

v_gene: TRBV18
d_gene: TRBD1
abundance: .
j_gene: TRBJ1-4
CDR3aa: CASSVLGTGNINEKLFF
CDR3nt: TGTGCCAGCTCAGTGCTTGGGACAGGAAATATTAATGAAAAACTGTTTTTT

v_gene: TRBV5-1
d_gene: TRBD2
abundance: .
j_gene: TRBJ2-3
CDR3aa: CASSLVAGGTDTQYF
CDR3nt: TGCGCCAGCAGCTTGGTAGCGGGGGGCACAGATACGCAGTATTTT

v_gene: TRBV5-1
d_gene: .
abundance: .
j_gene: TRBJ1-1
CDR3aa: CASSLGPGEAFF
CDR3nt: TGCGCCAGCAGCTTGGGGCCAGGAGAAGCTTTCTTT

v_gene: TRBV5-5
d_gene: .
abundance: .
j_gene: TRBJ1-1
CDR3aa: CASSLTGITEAFF
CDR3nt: TGTGCCAGCAGCTTGACAGGGATCACTGAAGCTTTCTTT

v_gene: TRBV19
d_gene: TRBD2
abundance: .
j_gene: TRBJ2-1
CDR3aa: CASSQRGGPNEQFF
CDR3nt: TGTGCCAGTAGTCAGCGGGGGGGCCCCAATGAGCAGTTCTTC

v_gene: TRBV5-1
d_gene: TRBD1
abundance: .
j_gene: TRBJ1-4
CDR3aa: CASRLGGGDEKLFF
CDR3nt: TGCGCCAGCAGGCTAGGGGGCGGAGATGAAAAACTGTTTTTT

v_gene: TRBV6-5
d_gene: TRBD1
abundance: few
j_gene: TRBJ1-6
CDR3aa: CASTPAGQGWSPLHF
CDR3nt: TGTGCCAGCACCCCCGCGGGACAGGGGTGGTCACCCCTCCACTTT

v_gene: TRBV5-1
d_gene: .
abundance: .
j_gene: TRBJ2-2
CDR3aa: CASSPSGSTGELFF
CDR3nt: TGCGCCAGCAGCCCCAGCGGGTCCACCGGGGAGCTGTTTTTT

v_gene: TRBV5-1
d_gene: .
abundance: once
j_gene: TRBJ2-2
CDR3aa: CASSLGADVNTGELFF
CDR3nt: TGCGCCAGCAGCTTGGGGGCAGACGTGAACACCGGGGAGCTGTTTTTT

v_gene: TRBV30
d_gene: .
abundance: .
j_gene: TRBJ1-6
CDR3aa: CAWSLGDNSPLHF
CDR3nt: TGTGCCTGGAGCCTGGGCGATAATTCACCCCTCCACTTT

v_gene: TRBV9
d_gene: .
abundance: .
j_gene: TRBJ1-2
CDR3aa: CASSVGYRRDNYGYTF
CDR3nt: TGTGCCAGCAGCGTAGGGTACAGGAGGGATAACTATGGCTACACCTTC

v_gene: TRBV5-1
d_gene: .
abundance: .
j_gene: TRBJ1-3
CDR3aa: CASSKGGSGNTIYF
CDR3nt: TGCGCCAGCAGCAAAGGGGGCTCTGGAAACACCATATATTTT

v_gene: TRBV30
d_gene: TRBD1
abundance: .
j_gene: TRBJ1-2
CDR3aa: CAWSVGRGRNYGYTF
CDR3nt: TGTGCCTGGAGTGTCGGGAGGGGGCGGAACTATGGCTACACCTTC

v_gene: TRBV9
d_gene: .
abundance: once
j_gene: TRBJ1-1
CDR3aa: CASSPRGGNTEAFF
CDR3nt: TGTGCCAGCAGTCCGAGGGGGGGAAACACTGAAGCTTTCTTT

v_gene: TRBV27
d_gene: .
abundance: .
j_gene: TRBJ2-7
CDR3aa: CASSWTVSSYEQYF
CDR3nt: TGTGCCAGCAGCTGGACAGTTAGCTCCTACGAGCAGTACTTC